This is a list of T cell receptor beta chains from one sample in a study of CD8 T cells in ankylosing spondylitis. TCRdb fed the 5' RACE reads into MiXCR, producing one record per CDR3 protein. This sample has under 300,000 distinct CDR3 sequences, with 8% to 9.5% found just once. The specimen was blood, either unsorted or a sorted T cell fraction (not recorded which). These receptors originate from a male donor with ankylosing spondylitis or in good health (not recorded which). Each CDR3 is given with its conserved first and last residue. Each record gives: V gene, J gene, D gene, clone size, CDR3 DNA, CDR3 protein. The D gene is left open where the match is weak. Sizes are listed as once, few or many counts, or a class when the clone is expanded.

>TRBV7-2|TRBJ2-1|.|many
TGTGCCAGCAGCTTAGTGGGTACGAATTCCTACAATGAGCAGTTCTTC
CASSLVGTNSYNEQFF
>TRBV29-1|TRBJ1-2|.|many
TGCAGCGTGGGACCAGGGGCCTATGGCTACACCTTC
CSVGPGAYGYTF
>TRBV12-3/TRBV12-4|TRBJ2-1|TRBD1|many
TGTGCCAGCGAGGGACAGGGCGGATATGAGCAGTTCTTC
CASEGQGGYEQFF
>TRBV6-1|TRBJ2-3|TRBD1|many
TGTGCCAGCAAGACAGGGGGGGCAGATACGCAGTATTTT
CASKTGGADTQYF
>TRBV5-5|TRBJ1-5|TRBD1|many
TGTGCCAGCAGCTTTTACCTACAGGGGAATCAGCCCCAGCATTTT
CASSFYLQGNQPQHF
>TRBV20-1|TRBJ2-5|.|many
TGCAGTGCTCCCCGCCTAGGCCAAGAGACCCAGTACTTC
CSAPRLGQETQYF
>TRBV5-6|TRBJ2-4|TRBD2|few
TGTGCCAGCAGTCCCCTTAGCGGGGAGGCCAAAAACATTCAGTACTTC
CASSPLSGEAKNIQYF
>TRBV7-2|TRBJ1-2|.|many
TGTGCCAGCAGCTTATCGGAGGGGAACTATGGCTACACCTTC
CASSLSEGNYGYTF
>TRBV29-1|TRBJ2-3|.|many
TGCAGCGTTGGAAGGGAGGTGGGCACAGATACGCAGTATTTT
CSVGREVGTDTQYF
>TRBV4-3|TRBJ2-3|.|many
TGCGCCAGCAGCCAAGATAGGGCTAGACCAGATACGCAGTATTTT
CASSQDRARPDTQYF
>TRBV12-3/TRBV12-4|TRBJ1-1|.|many
TGTGCCAGCAGTTTGAGACAGCAGAACACTGAAGCTTTCTTT
CASSLRQQNTEAFF
>TRBV5-4|TRBJ2-3|TRBD2|many
TGTGCCAGCAGCTTGCCGGCGGGAGGGCAAGCAGATACGCAGTATTTT
CASSLPAGGQADTQYF
>TRBV11-1|TRBJ1-1|.|many
TGTGCCAGCAGCTGGGCGGGGATCCCTGAAGCTTTCTTT
CASSWAGIPEAFF